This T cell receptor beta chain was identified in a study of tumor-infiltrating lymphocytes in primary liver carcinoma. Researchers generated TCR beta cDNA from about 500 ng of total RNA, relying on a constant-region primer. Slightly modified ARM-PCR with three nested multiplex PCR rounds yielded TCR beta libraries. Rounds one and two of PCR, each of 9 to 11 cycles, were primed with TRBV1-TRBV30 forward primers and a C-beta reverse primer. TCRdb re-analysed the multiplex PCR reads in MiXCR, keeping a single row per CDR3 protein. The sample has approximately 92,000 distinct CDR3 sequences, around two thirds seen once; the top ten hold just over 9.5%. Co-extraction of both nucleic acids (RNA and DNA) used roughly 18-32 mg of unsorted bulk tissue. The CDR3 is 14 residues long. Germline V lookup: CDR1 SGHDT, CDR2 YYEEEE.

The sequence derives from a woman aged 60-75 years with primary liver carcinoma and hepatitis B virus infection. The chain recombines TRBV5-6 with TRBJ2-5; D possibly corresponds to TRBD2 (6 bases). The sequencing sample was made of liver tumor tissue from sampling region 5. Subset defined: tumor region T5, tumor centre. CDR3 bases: TGTACTAGCAGCCCCCTTCCGGGCACCAAGACCCAGTACTTC. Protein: CTSSPLPGTKTQYF.